This T cell receptor (beta chain) was recovered during a study of cytomegalovirus exposure and HLA in healthy donors. Study background: The same platform was used for the 95 to 150 validation repertoires and the 600 to 700 first-cohort repertoires, a later analysis reported. Overall study results and limits: Cytomegalovirus status was reportedly diagnosed by the classifier with high specificity and sensitivity.

Only in-frame clones appear in the TCRdb table, and some are missing; sequencing was by immunoSEQ multiplex PCR. The sample gives about 330,000 clones, just over 85% of which show up once; roughly 0.8% is in the top ten. This clone appeared a single time. What it binds is not known. V was shortened by 3 bases and J by 5 bases, with 7 bases between the two germline ends. The germline gives CDR1 ENHRY, CDR2 SYGVKD. The length of the CDR3 is 13 residues. The donors were in the roughly 120-subject validation cohort, distinct from the approximately 700-subject first cohort. The sequenced material came from PBMCs. V and J are TRBV10-3 and TRBJ1-4; D gene uncertain. This sequence was found in a woman younger than 30 in good health and CMV-seronegative. CDR3 nucleotides: TGTGCCATCAGTGAATTAGAAAATGAAAAACTGTTTTTT. This gives the protein CAISELENEKLFF.